This TCR beta chain was documented in a study of shared clonotypes between healthy human individuals. TCRdb's table, derived via immunoSEQ multiplex PCR, lists solely in-frame clones and lacks some. The data hold around 640,000 clones, with approximately 96% observed a single time. The study, taken as a whole, reports: Specimens sampled were limited to blood, with tissue repertoires likely differing. Generally, naive subsets came out with larger estimated richness than memory subsets.

It was CD45RO-negative cells, positively selected for CCR7, that made up naive CD8 cells, with terminally differentiated effector memory CD45RA+ cells excluded. J was trimmed by 7 bases and V by 3 bases; bases with no gene match: 7. Looked up from germline, CDR1 is MRHNA and CDR2 is SNTAGT. The length of the CDR3 is 16 residues. With regard to this clone: What it binds is not known.

The sample taken for sequencing was naive CD8+ T cells sorted from blood. The sequence was obtained from a woman aged 30 to 39 in good health. The chain carries TRBV6-4 and TRBJ2-1; 12 nucleotides agree with TRBD2. The CDR3 sequence is CASSERLAGDINEQFF. In DNA form, the CDR3 reads TGTGCCAGCAGTGAGAGACTAGCGGGAGATATTAATGAGCAGTTCTTC.